What follows are 9 T cell receptor beta chains derived from one specimen sequenced in a study of OX40 agonist ivuxolimab in advanced cancers. Produced via immunoSEQ multiplex PCR; TCRdb's table is partial and in-frame only. The table shows under 40,000 clones, with about nine tenths occurring only once. This sample comprised CD4+ or CD8+ T cells sorted from blood, obtained in a trial of the OX40 agonist ivuxolimab. The source of these receptors is an adult with an advanced solid tumor such as melanoma, head and neck, liver or kidney cancer.

This clone was detected only once. This chain connects TRBV27 to TRBJ2-7, with D possibly being TRBD2 (5 bases). Trimming removed 0 bases from V and 0 bases from J, with 6 bases in between. Germline assignment: CDR1 MNHEY and CDR2 SMNVEV (reference sequence). CDR3 size: 14 residues. Written as DNA, the CDR3 is TGTGCCAGCAGTTTATCGGGGAGCTCCTACGAGCAGTACTTC. This gives the protein CASSLSGSSYEQYF.

The gene calls are TRBV28 and TRBJ2-7; 7 bases are a match to TRBD2. Germline V gene lookup returns CDR1 MDHEN and CDR2 SYDVKM. V gave up 2 bases and J gave up 4 bases; unmatched junction bases: 11. The CDR3 loop spans 16 amino acids. Here the CDR3 DNA reads TGTGCCAGCAGTTTAAAGGGCTGGCTAGCGGATTACGAGCAGTACTTC. Translated, it gives CASSLKGWLADYEQYF. The full variable domain, with the rest looked up from reference TRBV28 and TRBJ2-7, is DVKVTQSSRYLVKRTGEKVFLECVQDMDHENMFWYRQDPGLGLRLIYFSYDVKMKEKGDIPEGYSVSREKKERFSLILESASTNQTSMYLCASSLKGWLADYEQYFGPGTRLTVT.

The rearrangement links TRBV5-1 to TRBJ1-1; D might be TRBD1 (5 bases). Between the trimmed V and J ends, which lost 2 bases and 4 bases, there was a span of 9 bases. This CDR3 is built from 13 residues. CDR1 and CDR2 from the germline V gene are SGHRS and YFSETQ. The CDR3 loop reads CASSFGGGTEAFF. Written as DNA, the CDR3 is TGCGCCAGCAGCTTCGGGGGAGGCACTGAAGCTTTCTTT.

Concerning this clone: Other DNA sequences within the sample encode an identical CDR3. The genes are TRBV4-1 and TRBJ2-5; either TRBD1 or TRBD2 may supply D (5 bases each). V lost 3 bases and J 4 bases, leaving 9 bases between the germline ends. The germline CDR1 and CDR2 sequences are MGHRA and YSYEKL. The CDR3 sequence is 13 residues long. DNA for the CDR3: TGCGCCAGCAGCCATGCTGGGGGAGAGACCCAGTACTTC. It yields the protein CASSHAGGETQYF.

This clone was recorded a few times. This specimen includes other DNA sequences encoding the same CDR3. The chain employs TRBV15 and TRBJ2-7; D is undetermined. Between the trimmed V and J ends, which lost 1 base and 1 base, there was a span of 5 bases. This CDR3 is 13 amino acids long. Germline V gene data show CDR1 as LNHNV and CDR2 as YYDKDF (reference sequence). This chain's CDR3 is CATSRAGSYEQYF. The CDR3 DNA is TGTGCCACCAGCAGAGCTGGGTCCTACGAGCAGTACTTC.

This chain connects TRBV1 to TRBJ2-3. TRBV1 is a pseudogene segment. This CDR3 comprises 16 residues. The CDR3 nucleotides read TGCACCAGCAGCCAAGCCCCGGGACGCGAGAGGGATACGCAGTATTTT. Residues: CTSSQAPGRERDTQYF.

The chain joins TRBV4-2 to TRBJ2-7; D may correspond to TRBD1 or TRBD2 (5 bases each). There are 15 residues in the CDR3. CDR1 LGHNA and CDR2 YNFKEQ come from the germline V gene. With 3 bases removed from V and 0 bases from J, the gap between germline ends came to 12 bases. The chain's CDR3 is CASSQLRDLSYEQYF. The CDR3 coding sequence is TGTGCCAGCAGCCAGCTACGGGACCTCTCCTACGAGCAGTACTTC.

V gene TRBV28 combines with J gene TRBJ2-7; D gene uncertain. Germline V lookup: CDR1 MDHEN, CDR2 SYDVKM. The V and J ends lost 6 bases and 2 bases respectively, with 8 bases between them. This CDR3 spans 12 amino acids. The CDR3 loop is CASSPGTYEQYF. DNA for the CDR3: TGTGCCAGCAGCCCCGGTACCTACGAGCAGTACTTC.

The rearrangement joins TRBV27 to TRBJ2-3; TRBD2 agrees at 12 bases. Germline V gene lookup returns CDR1 MNHEY and CDR2 SMNVEV (reference sequence). This CDR3 region has 16 residues. Trimming removed 5 bases from V and 2 bases from J; junction bases left unmatched: 5. The DNA for the CDR3 is TGTGCCAGCAGTCCCGGACTAGCGGGATCCACAGATACGCAGTATTTT. Translating gives CASSPGLAGSTDTQYF.